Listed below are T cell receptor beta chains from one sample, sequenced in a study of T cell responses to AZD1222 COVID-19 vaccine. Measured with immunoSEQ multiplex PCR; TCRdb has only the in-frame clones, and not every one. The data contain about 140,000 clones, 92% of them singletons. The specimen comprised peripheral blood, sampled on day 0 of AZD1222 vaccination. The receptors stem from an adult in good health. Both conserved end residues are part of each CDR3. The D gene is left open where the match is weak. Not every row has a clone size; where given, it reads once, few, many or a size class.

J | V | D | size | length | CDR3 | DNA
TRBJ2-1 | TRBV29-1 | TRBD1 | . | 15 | CSVELRDRGYNEQFF | TGCAGCGTGGAACTCCGGGACAGGGGGTACAATGAGCAGTTCTTC
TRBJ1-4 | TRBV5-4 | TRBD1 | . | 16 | CASSLVGTGPNEKLFF | TGTGCCAGCAGCTTGGTTGGGACAGGGCCTAATGAAAAACTGTTTTTT
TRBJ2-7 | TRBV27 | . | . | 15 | CASSLSGPRMYEQYF | TGTGCCAGCAGTTTATCAGGTCCCCGGATGTATGAGCAGTACTTC
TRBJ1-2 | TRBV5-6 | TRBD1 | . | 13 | CASSEYRGGGYTF | TGTGCCAGCAGCGAATACAGGGGAGGTGGCTACACCTTC
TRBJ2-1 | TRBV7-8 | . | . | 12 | CASSLLWNEQFF | TGTGCCAGCAGCCTCCTTTGGAATGAGCAGTTCTTC
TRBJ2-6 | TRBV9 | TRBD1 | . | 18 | CASSLLGTGSSGANVLTF | TGTGCCAGCAGCCTCCTTGGGACAGGGAGCTCTGGGGCCAACGTCCTGACTTTC
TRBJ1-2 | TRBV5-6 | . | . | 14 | CASSLPFGLYGYTF | TGTGCCAGCAGCTTGCCGTTCGGCCTCTATGGCTACACCTTC
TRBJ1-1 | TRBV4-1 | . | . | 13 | CASSQHQQIEAFF | TGCGCCAGCAGCCAACATCAACAGATTGAAGCTTTCTTT
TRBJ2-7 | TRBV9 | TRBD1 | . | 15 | CASSAGGQGAYEQYF | TGTGCCAGCAGCGCAGGGGGACAGGGGGCCTACGAGCAGTACTTC
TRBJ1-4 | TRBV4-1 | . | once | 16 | CASSQDTGRGTEKLFF | TGCGCCAGCAGCCAAGATACGGGCAGGGGAACTGAAAAACTGTTTTTT
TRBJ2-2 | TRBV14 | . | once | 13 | CASSQTRSGELFF | TGTGCCAGCAGCCAAACTAGATCCGGGGAGCTGTTTTTT
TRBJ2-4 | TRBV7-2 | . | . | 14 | CASSLDGSKNIQYF | TGTGCCAGCAGCTTAGATGGGTCGAAAAACATTCAGTACTTC
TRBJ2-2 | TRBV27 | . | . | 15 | CASSLLSGMTGELFF | TGTGCCAGCAGTTTGCTCTCGGGGATGACCGGGGAGCTGTTTTTT
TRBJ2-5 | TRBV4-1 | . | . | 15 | CASSYVGGPQETQYF | TGCGCCAGCAGCTATGTCGGGGGGCCCCAAGAGACCCAGTACTTC
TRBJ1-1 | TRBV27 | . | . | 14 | CASSSGTTETEAFF | TGTGCCAGCAGTTCAGGGACCACGGAAACTGAAGCTTTCTTT
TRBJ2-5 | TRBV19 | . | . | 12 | CASSIAQETQYF | TGTGCCAGTAGTATAGCCCAAGAGACCCAGTACTTC
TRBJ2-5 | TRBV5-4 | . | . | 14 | CASSFWGGQETQYF | TGTGCCAGCAGCTTTTGGGGGGGCCAGGAGACCCAGTACTTC
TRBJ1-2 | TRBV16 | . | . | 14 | CASSQSGQRLGYTF | TGTGCCAGCAGCCAATCAGGGCAGAGGCTTGGCTACACCTTC
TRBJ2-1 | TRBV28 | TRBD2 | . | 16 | CASSNPVLAVYNEQFF | TGTGCCAGCAGCAACCCGGTACTAGCGGTATACAATGAGCAGTTCTTC
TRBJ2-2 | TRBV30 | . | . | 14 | CAWSVLGGAGELFF | TGTGCCTGGAGTGTACTAGGAGGGGCCGGGGAGCTGTTTTTT
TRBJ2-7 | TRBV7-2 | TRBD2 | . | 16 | CASSLETSGAIYEQYF | TGTGCCAGCAGCTTAGAGACTAGCGGGGCGATCTACGAGCAGTACTTC
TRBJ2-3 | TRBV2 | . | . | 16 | CASRKEQGVNTDTQYF | TGTGCCAGCAGGAAGGAACAGGGCGTGAACACAGATACGCAGTATTTT
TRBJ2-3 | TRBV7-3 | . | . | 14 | CASSLKGGTDTQYF | TGTGCCAGCAGCTTGAAGGGTGGCACAGATACGCAGTATTTT
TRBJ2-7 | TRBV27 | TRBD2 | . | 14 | CASSLSSGSYEQYF | TGTGCCAGCAGTTTATCTAGCGGGAGCTACGAGCAGTACTTC
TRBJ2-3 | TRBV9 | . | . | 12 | CASSINSDTQYF | TGTGCCAGCAGCATCAACTCGGATACGCAGTATTTT
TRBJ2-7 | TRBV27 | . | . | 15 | CASSLGRGLTYEQYF | TGTGCCAGCAGTTTGGGGCGGGGCCTAACCTACGAGCAGTACTTC
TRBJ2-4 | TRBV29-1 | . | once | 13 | CSVESEYGNIQYF | TGCAGCGTTGAAAGTGAATACGGAAACATTCAGTACTTC
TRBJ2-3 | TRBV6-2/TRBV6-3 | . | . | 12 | CASSHRVDTQYF | TGTGCCAGCAGTCATAGAGTAGATACGCAGTATTTT
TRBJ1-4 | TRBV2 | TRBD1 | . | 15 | CASSLRTGGIEKLFF | TGTGCCAGCAGTCTCCGGACAGGGGGCATCGAAAAACTGTTTTTT
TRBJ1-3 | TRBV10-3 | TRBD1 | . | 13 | CATSTGIGNTIYF | TGTGCCACCTCGACAGGGATTGGAAACACCATATATTTT
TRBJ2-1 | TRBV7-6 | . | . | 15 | CASSSQGGSMNEQFF | TGTGCCAGCAGCTCCCAGGGTGGCTCAATGAATGAGCAGTTCTTC